A single TCR beta chain is shown here with its context. The record originates from a study of blood T cell repertoires in COVID-19. Study as a whole: Acute and convalescent COVID-19 specimens originated in the United States, Italy and Spain.

Seattle-derived patients entered the study during active infection and were followed longitudinally. Study processing details: From reference gene primer amplification, estimates of nucleated cell counts were derived. Only in-frame clones appear in the TCRdb table, and some are missing; sequencing was by immunoSEQ multiplex PCR. Clonal size and the V and J genes are those of that table, whereas D and trimming came from the DNA. The table lists some 64,000 clones, around four fifths of them singletons. There are 14 residues in the CDR3. The V gene lost 0 bases and the J gene lost 4 bases, with 11 bases spanning the gap. Germline V lookup: CDR1 SGHDT, CDR2 YYEEEE.

Material: peripheral blood. The V gene is TRBV5-6, the J gene TRBJ2-7; perhaps TRBD1 as D (5 bases). The receptor's source is a man in his 60s with COVID-19, enrolled during active disease. The CDR3 protein is CASSLDPGQYEQYF. The DNA of the CDR3 is TGTGCCAGCAGCTTGGATCCAGGGCAGTACGAGCAGTACTTC.